The 23 T cell receptor beta chains in this list originate from one sample, sequenced in a study of blood T cell repertoires in COVID-19. TCRdb keeps only in-frame clones here, not all; method: immunoSEQ multiplex PCR. The sample holds 85,000 to 90,000 clones; 65% to 85% are singletons and the top ten take about 10%. The sample consisted of peripheral blood. The receptors stem from a man between 65 and 85 years old with acute or convalescent COVID-19.

This clone was seen a handful of times. The chain is built from TRBV18 and TRBJ2-1; 7 nucleotides agree with TRBD1. Per germline, CDR1 KGHSH and CDR2 LQKENI. V gave up 5 bases and J gave up 4 bases; unmatched junction bases: 11. The CDR3 is 16 residues long. The CDR3 sequence is CASSYYQGVGYNEQFF. The CDR3 DNA sequence: TGTGCCAGCTCATACTACCAGGGGGTCGGGTACAATGAGCAGTTCTTC.

The CDR3, as DNA: TGTGCCAGCAGCCACAACAGGGGGCGCGGGTCAGATACGCAGTATTTT. Encoded protein: CASSHNRGRGSDTQYF. The chain combines TRBV3-1 (or the pseudogene TRBV3-2) with TRBJ2-3; 9 bases are shared with TRBD1. The CDR3 length is 16 residues. The germline gives CDR1 LGHDT, CDR2 YNNKEL (reference sequence). V lost 3 bases, J lost 4 bases, and 8 bases stayed unmatched.

This chain links TRBV7-8 with TRBJ2-4, with a tentative D call TRBD1 (6 bases). Germline assignment: CDR1 SGHVS and CDR2 FQNEAQ. The CDR3 runs to 16 residues. V lost 5 bases and J lost 0, with 14 bases in between. The CDR3 here is CASSPQTGIAKNIQYF. For the CDR3, the DNA is TGTGCCAGCAGCCCCCAGACAGGAATAGCCAAAAACATTCAGTACTTC. The full variable domain, rest sourced from reference TRBV7-8 and TRBJ2-4, is GAGVSQSPRYKVAKRGQDVALRCDPISGHVSLFWYQQALGQGPEFLTYFQNEAQLDKSGLPSDRFFAERPEGSVSTLKIQRTQQEDSAVYLCASSPQTGIAKNIQYFGAGTRLSVL.

There are a few counts of this clone. J is TRBJ1-1 and V is TRBV7-9; unclear D gene. Germline V gene data show CDR1 as SEHNR and CDR2 as FQNEAQ (reference sequence). The CDR3 spans 12 residues. Between the trimmed V and J ends, which lost 5 bases and 5 bases, there was a span of 9 bases. CDR3 DNA sequence: TGTGCCAGCAGCCCCCGGAGGACTGAAGCTTTCTTT. Translation gives CASSPRRTEAFF.

The rearrangement uses TRBV18 and TRBJ1-1, with a weak D call TRBD1 (5 bases). V gave up 4 bases and J gave up 1 base, with 22 bases separating them. From germline, CDR1 is KGHSH and CDR2 LQKENI. CDR3 length equals 18 residues. The DNA for the CDR3 is TGTGCCAGCTCACGCAACCGGCAGGGTAGTATTGGGAACACTGAAGCTTTCTTT. Translation: CASSRNRQGSIGNTEAFF.

The rearrangement joins TRBV3-1 (or the pseudogene TRBV3-2) to TRBJ2-1, with 7 bases matching TRBD1. J was trimmed by 4 bases and V by 6 bases; bases with no gene match: 3. The CDR3 totals 13 residues. Germline V gives CDR1 LGHDT, CDR2 YNNKEL (reference sequence). In DNA form, the CDR3 reads TGTGCCAGCAGGCAACAGGGGTACAATGAGCAGTTCTTC. Protein sequence: CASRQQGYNEQFF.

The chain is built from TRBV4-1 and TRBJ2-3; the D gene is possibly TRBD2 (5 bases). V was clipped by 2 bases and J by 2 bases, with 11 bases between them. CDR3 length equals 15 residues. Germline values: CDR1 MGHRA, CDR2 YSYEKL. The CDR3 sequence is CASSQRTPSTDTQYF. The CDR3 nucleotides are TGCGCCAGCAGCCAAAGGACTCCATCCACAGATACGCAGTATTTT.

The chain is built from TRBV11-3 and TRBJ2-1; a weak D match, TRBD2 (6 bases). From germline, CDR1 is SGHNT and CDR2 YENEEA. The CDR3 sequence is 15 residues long. The V gene lost 1 base and the J gene lost 6 bases, with 13 bases spanning the gap. DNA for the CDR3: TGTGCCAGCAGCTTAGCCCCTGGAGGGTTCAATGAGCAGTTCTTC. Protein product: CASSLAPGGFNEQFF.

The chain couples TRBV13 to TRBJ1-3; perhaps TRBD1 as D (5 bases). Germline CDR1 is PRHDT and CDR2 is FYEKMQ (reference sequence). The CDR3 contains 13 residues. Trimming left V 4 bases short and J 8 bases short, with 12 bases between. This chain's CDR3 is CASSYLQDYTIYF. The CDR3 DNA is TGTGCCAGCAGCTATTTACAGGATTACACCATATATTTT.

This CDR3 reads CASSVTSGGTGELFF. The DNA for the CDR3 is TGTGCCAGCAGCGTGACTAGCGGGGGGACCGGGGAGCTGTTTTTT. The V call is TRBV9, the J call TRBJ2-2, with 13 bases identical to TRBD2. The length of the CDR3 is 15 residues. CDR1 and CDR2 from the germline V gene are SGDLS and YYNGEE. V lost 2 bases to trimming and J lost 5 bases; unmatched junction nucleotides: 0. The whole variable domain, remainder taken from reference TRBV9 and TRBJ2-2, is DSGVTQTPKHLITATGQRVTLRCSPRSGDLSVYWYQQSLDQGLQFLIQYYNGEERAKGNILERFSAQQFPDLHSELNLSSLELGDSALYFCASSVTSGGTGELFFGEGSRLTVL.

V gene TRBV18 combines with J gene TRBJ1-1; 7 bases match TRBD1. The germline V gene has CDR1 KGHSH and CDR2 LQKENI. This CDR3 comprises 15 residues. V was clipped by 3 bases and J by 1 base; unmatched bases: 5. CDR3 loop: CASSPKGGGNTEAFF. CDR3 sequence (DNA): TGTGCCAGCTCACCGAAAGGGGGCGGGAACACTGAAGCTTTCTTT. Full variable domain (outside the CDR3, taken from reference TRBV18 and TRBJ1-1): NAGVMQNPRHLVRRRGQEARLRCSPMKGHSHVYWYRQLPEEGLKFMVYLQKENIIDESGMPKERFSAEFPKEGPSILRIQQVVRGDSAAYFCASSPKGGGNTEAFFGQGTRLTVV.

This clone was seen a few times. This sequence joins TRBV6-5 and TRBJ2-3; TRBD2 matches 8 bases. This CDR3 region has 14 residues. Trimming at V came to 9 bases and at J to 0 bases, leaving 5 bases not matched to a gene. The germline gives CDR1 MNHEY, CDR2 SVGAGI. Written as DNA, the CDR3 is TGTGCCAGTTTAGCGGGGAGCAGCACAGATACGCAGTATTTT. As protein: CASLAGSSTDTQYF.

The chain carries TRBV30 and TRBJ2-1; 9 bases align to TRBD1. The CDR3 is 15 amino acids. Trimming cost V 2 bases and J 7 bases; bases outside gene matches: 9. Germline CDR1 reads GTSNPN; CDR2 reads SVGIG (reference sequence). For the CDR3, the DNA is TGTGCCTGGAGTCTTGGGACAGGGATTGGAAATGAGCAGTTCTTC. It yields the protein CAWSLGTGIGNEQFF.

The chain couples TRBV6-5 to TRBJ2-7; D unclear. V gave up 4 bases and J gave up 2 bases, with 9 bases separating them. The germline V gene encodes CDR1 MNHEY and CDR2 SVGAGI. The CDR3 consists of 13 residues. CDR3 protein: CASSLTRTYEQYV. The CDR3 DNA reads TGTGCCAGCAGTTTGACAAGGACCTACGAGCAGTACGTC.

V gene TRBV7-6 combines with J gene TRBJ2-7; 10 nucleotides match TRBD2. V dropped 5 bases and J dropped 7; count of bases not matched to a gene: 14. The CDR3 covers 16 residues. Germline V gene lookup returns CDR1 SGHVS and CDR2 FNYEAQ. The CDR3 loop is CASSEGLAGAWGEQYF. The CDR3 DNA reads TGTGCCAGCAGCGAAGGGCTAGCGGGGGCATGGGGGGAGCAGTACTTC.

The chain carries TRBV18 and TRBJ2-7; TRBD1 is a possible D gene (5 bases). The germline V and J ends were trimmed by 1 base and 1 base, with 11 bases remaining between them. Germline values: CDR1 KGHSH, CDR2 LQKENI. The CDR3 consists of 15 residues. CDR3: CASSPRTLSSYEQYF. The DNA for the CDR3 is TGTGCCAGCTCACCACGGACACTATCTTCCTACGAGCAGTACTTC.

This chain links TRBV10-3 with TRBJ2-2; 7 nucleotides match TRBD1. This CDR3 is built from 14 residues. Germline trimming cut 7 bases from V and 1 base from J; bases unmatched to any gene: 3. Germline lookup yields CDR1 ENHRY and CDR2 SYGVKD. Here the CDR3 DNA reads TGTGCCATCAACACAGGGGTGAACACCGGGGAGCTGTTTTTT. Translation: CAINTGVNTGELFF.

The chain joins TRBV28 to TRBJ2-7, with D perhaps TRBD1 (5 bases). CDR1 MDHEN and CDR2 SYDVKM come from the germline V gene. CDR3 length: 14 residues. The V end lost 3 bases, the J end lost 2 bases, and 11 bases lay between the germline ends. The CDR3 bases are TGTGCCAGCAGTTTCGTTGACAGAACCTACGAGCAGTACTTC. Amino acids: CASSFVDRTYEQYF.

The chain uses TRBV5-5 and TRBJ2-2; no clear D gene. Trimming pared 4 bases from V and 2 bases from J, leaving 9 bases between. The CDR3 is made up of 14 amino acids. Germline values: CDR1 SGHKS, CDR2 YYEKEE (reference sequence). The CDR3 sequence is CASSRTANTGELFF. In DNA form, the CDR3 reads TGTGCCAGCAGCAGAACAGCTAACACCGGGGAGCTGTTTTTT.

In this sample, this clone turned up once. The V and J genes are TRBV7-9 and TRBJ2-1; 7 bases map to TRBD2. This CDR3 has 18 residues. V trimming: 2 bases; J trimming: 12 bases; junction bases outside the gene matches: 22. The germline V gene has CDR1 SEHNR and CDR2 FQNEAQ (reference sequence). CDR3 DNA sequence: TGTGCCAGCAGCTTAACCCTTTTAGAGCGGGGTCTCCCAGAAGGGCAGTTCTTC. This translates into CASSLTLLERGLPEGQFF.

V is TRBV20-1 and J is TRBJ2-7; D call uncertain. The CDR3 sequence is 11 residues long. Trimming removed 3 bases at V and 4 bases at J, with 7 bases between. From germline, CDR1 is DFQATT and CDR2 SNEGSKA (reference sequence). This CDR3 reads CSARASYEQYV. The CDR3 DNA reads as TGCAGTGCTAGGGCAAGTTACGAGCAGTACGTC.

Written as DNA, the CDR3 is TGTGCCAGCAGTGCACTTGCCTCGACAGGGTCGAATGAAAAACTGTTTTTT. Translating gives CASSALASTGSNEKLFF. The rearrangement joins TRBV25-1 to TRBJ1-4; 7 bases fit TRBD1. Germline CDR1 is MGHDK and CDR2 is SYGVNS. V dropped 4 bases and J dropped 5; count of bases not matched to a gene: 13. This CDR3 spans 17 amino acids.

This sequence joins TRBV9 and TRBJ2-6; unclear D gene. Germline loops: CDR1 SGDLS, CDR2 YYNGEE. This CDR3 has 17 residues. Deletions cut 4 bases from V and 0 bases from J, with 14 bases between. CDR3 in DNA: TGTGCCAGCAGCCCCCCAGGCATAAACTCTGGGGCCAACGTCCTGACTTTC. It yields the protein CASSPPGINSGANVLTF.